What follows is one T cell receptor beta chain and its context. Its target is not known. These data come from a study of cytomegalovirus exposure and HLA in healthy donors. Study-level information: A preliminary data release comprised approximately 85 million unique TCRs obtained from HLA-typed donors. Study results and limitations: According to the study, 150 to 200 TCR beta chains were cytomegalovirus-associated. Many donors shared some public TCRs, even though most TCR sequences were rare.

The CDR3 spans 13 residues. Trimming cost V 5 bases and J 8 bases, with 16 bases left between them. CDR1 is SGHTA, CDR2 FQGNSA, per germline. 13 Jbeta primers and 60 Vbeta primers were used for the PCR. The assay was immunoSEQ multiplex PCR, and TCRdb's table has in-frame clones only and misses some. The sample has more than 95,000 clones, less than 80% seen once. This sequence was found in a man between 40 and 49 years old in good health and CMV-seropositive. The chain has TRBV7-2 and TRBJ2-7; possible D gene TRBD1, 6 bases. The sequencing input was PBMCs. CDR3 DNA sequence: TGTGCCAGCAGCGTAGATCCAACAGGGCAGCAGTACTTC. It is translated as CASSVDPTGQQYF.